Listed below are T cell receptor beta chains from one sample, sequenced in a study of blood T cell repertoires in COVID-19. Sequencing used immunoSEQ multiplex PCR; TCRdb keeps in-frame clones, though not all of them. This sample carries approximately 310,000 clones, around 86% of them seen once, and the ten largest clones take 4.5% to 5.5%. Input material: PBMCs or T cells enriched from blood (not recorded which). These receptors all stem from a man in his sixties who had recovered from COVID-19. Both conserved end residues are part of each CDR3. D genes are given only for firm matches. Clone size appears in some rows only: once, few, many, or a class for an expanded clone.

v_gene: TRBV19
j_gene: TRBJ1-1
abundance: .
d_gene: .
CDR3nt: TGTGCCAGTAGTATAATAGGGGGCACTGAAGCTTTCTTT
CDR3aa: CASSIIGGTEAFF

v_gene: TRBV9
j_gene: TRBJ2-1
abundance: .
d_gene: TRBD2
CDR3nt: TGTGCCAGCAGCCTGGGGCTAGCGGGATTAGGTGAGCAGTTCTTC
CDR3aa: CASSLGLAGLGEQFF

v_gene: TRBV9
j_gene: TRBJ1-3
abundance: .
d_gene: .
CDR3nt: TGTGCCAGCAGCGTATGGAGCTCTGGAAACACCATATATTTT
CDR3aa: CASSVWSSGNTIYF

v_gene: TRBV18
j_gene: TRBJ2-5
abundance: .
d_gene: .
CDR3nt: TGTGCCAGCTCAGGGCAACGGCAAGAGACCCAGTACTTC
CDR3aa: CASSGQRQETQYF

v_gene: TRBV6-5
j_gene: TRBJ2-6
abundance: .
d_gene: .
CDR3nt: TGTGCCAGCACCCCGGGAGTGCCTGGGGCCAACGTCCTGACTTTC
CDR3aa: CASTPGVPGANVLTF

v_gene: TRBV5-1
j_gene: TRBJ2-3
abundance: .
d_gene: .
CDR3nt: TGCGCCAGCAGCTTTAGACAGGTCGGCACCACAGATACGCAGTATTTT
CDR3aa: CASSFRQVGTTDTQYF

v_gene: TRBV7-9
j_gene: TRBJ2-3
abundance: .
d_gene: TRBD1
CDR3nt: TGTGCCAGCAGCTTAGGGGGGACAGGGGGCAGGACAGATACGCAGTATTTT
CDR3aa: CASSLGGTGGRTDTQYF

v_gene: TRBV28
j_gene: TRBJ2-1
abundance: few
d_gene: TRBD2
CDR3nt: TGTGCCAGCAGTTTATCGACTAGCGGGAGGGGGTACAATGAGCAGTTCTTC
CDR3aa: CASSLSTSGRGYNEQFF

v_gene: TRBV5-1
j_gene: TRBJ2-5
abundance: .
d_gene: TRBD1
CDR3nt: TGCGCCAGCAGCCCCGGGACAGGGCAGTACCAAGAGACCCAGTACTTC
CDR3aa: CASSPGTGQYQETQYF

v_gene: TRBV6-2/TRBV6-3
j_gene: TRBJ1-3
abundance: .
d_gene: .
CDR3nt: TGTGCCAGCAGCCGCGACAGGACCTCTGGAAACACCATATATTTT
CDR3aa: CASSRDRTSGNTIYF

v_gene: TRBV12-3/TRBV12-4
j_gene: TRBJ1-4
abundance: few
d_gene: .
CDR3nt: TGTGCCAGCGGAGGCGGGGCTAATGAAAAACTGTTTTTT
CDR3aa: CASGGGANEKLFF

v_gene: TRBV5-1
j_gene: TRBJ2-2
abundance: .
d_gene: TRBD2
CDR3nt: TGCGCCAGCAGCTTGACTAGCGGGAGAATTGTAGCCGGGGAGCTGTTTTTT
CDR3aa: CASSLTSGRIVAGELFF

v_gene: TRBV14
j_gene: TRBJ2-5
abundance: .
d_gene: .
CDR3nt: TGTGCCAGCAGCCAAGGATGGAGGATCGAGACCCAGTACTTC
CDR3aa: CASSQGWRIETQYF

v_gene: TRBV28
j_gene: TRBJ2-7
abundance: .
d_gene: TRBD1
CDR3nt: TGTGCCAGCAGGGGGGACAGGGCCAAGCCAAAATCCTACGAGCAGTACTTC
CDR3aa: CASRGDRAKPKSYEQYF

v_gene: TRBV6-5
j_gene: TRBJ1-1
abundance: .
d_gene: TRBD1
CDR3nt: TGTGCCAGCATGAGGGGGCGCATGACGAACACTGAAGCTTTCTTT
CDR3aa: CASMRGRMTNTEAFF

v_gene: TRBV30
j_gene: TRBJ1-4
abundance: few
d_gene: TRBD1
CDR3nt: TGTGCCTGGAGTATTGACACGGGGACAGCTGAAAAACTGTTTTTT
CDR3aa: CAWSIDTGTAEKLFF

v_gene: TRBV11-2
j_gene: TRBJ1-2
abundance: .
d_gene: .
CDR3nt: TGTGCCAGCAGCTTAGATAGAAACTATGGCTACACCTTC
CDR3aa: CASSLDRNYGYTF

v_gene: TRBV5-6
j_gene: TRBJ2-1
abundance: .
d_gene: TRBD1
CDR3nt: TGTGCCAGCAGCTTGAAGGCCGGGACAGGTGCCAATGAGCAGTTCTTC
CDR3aa: CASSLKAGTGANEQFF

v_gene: TRBV6-4
j_gene: TRBJ2-1
abundance: .
d_gene: .
CDR3nt: TGTGCCAGCAGTTCTCATCCAGGCTTCGGTGAGCAGTTCTTC
CDR3aa: CASSSHPGFGEQFF

v_gene: TRBV24-1
j_gene: TRBJ1-5
abundance: .
d_gene: TRBD1
CDR3nt: TGTGCCACCAGCATGACAGGGAGTAGTCAGCCCCAGCATTTT
CDR3aa: CATSMTGSSQPQHF

v_gene: TRBV28
j_gene: TRBJ2-1
abundance: .
d_gene: TRBD2
CDR3nt: TGTGCCAGCAGTCTACTAGCGGTCTCCTACAATGAGCAGTTCTTC
CDR3aa: CASSLLAVSYNEQFF

v_gene: TRBV6-5
j_gene: TRBJ2-7
abundance: .
d_gene: TRBD1
CDR3nt: TGTGCCACCGGGACAGGGGGTTACGAGCAGTACTTC
CDR3aa: CATGTGGYEQYF

v_gene: TRBV24-1
j_gene: TRBJ2-3
abundance: .
d_gene: .
CDR3nt: TGTGCCACCAGTGATTTGAGCCCGGGAGATACGCAGTATTTT
CDR3aa: CATSDLSPGDTQYF

v_gene: TRBV5-1
j_gene: TRBJ2-3
abundance: once
d_gene: TRBD2
CDR3nt: TGCGCCAGCAGCTTGCCGGGACTAGCGGGAGCCACAGATACGCAGTATTTT
CDR3aa: CASSLPGLAGATDTQYF

v_gene: TRBV28
j_gene: TRBJ2-3
abundance: .
d_gene: TRBD2
CDR3nt: TGTGCCAGCAGCAAACTCGGACTAGCGGGAGATACGCAGTATTTT
CDR3aa: CASSKLGLAGDTQYF

v_gene: TRBV24-1
j_gene: TRBJ2-1
abundance: .
d_gene: TRBD2
CDR3nt: TGTGCCACCAGTGATTTGAAGGGGAGGGTGTATGAGCAGTTCTTC
CDR3aa: CATSDLKGRVYEQFF

v_gene: TRBV7-7
j_gene: TRBJ2-1
abundance: .
d_gene: TRBD2
CDR3nt: TGTGCTAGCAGCAGGACTAGCGGCTCCTACAATGAGCAGTTCTTC
CDR3aa: CASSRTSGSYNEQFF

v_gene: TRBV28
j_gene: TRBJ2-7
abundance: .
d_gene: TRBD2
CDR3nt: TGTGCCAGCAGTTTGCCGGGGGGACGCCTGCACGAGCAGTACTTC
CDR3aa: CASSLPGGRLHEQYF

v_gene: TRBV30
j_gene: TRBJ2-3
abundance: .
d_gene: .
CDR3nt: TGTGCCTGGAGTGTAAGCCCGACAGATACGCAGTATTTT
CDR3aa: CAWSVSPTDTQYF

v_gene: TRBV6-4
j_gene: TRBJ2-3
abundance: .
d_gene: .
CDR3nt: TGTGCCAGCAGTGACTCCGAACGGGAGTCAGATACGCAGTATTTT
CDR3aa: CASSDSERESDTQYF

v_gene: TRBV7-9
j_gene: TRBJ1-4
abundance: .
d_gene: TRBD1
CDR3nt: TGTGCCAGCAGCTTGTGGGAGTCAGGGGGCCACGAAAAACTGTTTTTT
CDR3aa: CASSLWESGGHEKLFF

v_gene: TRBV7-2
j_gene: TRBJ1-4
abundance: few
d_gene: TRBD1
CDR3nt: TGTGCCAGCAGTAATCGAGGGGGCGAAGAAAAACTGTTTTTT
CDR3aa: CASSNRGGEEKLFF

v_gene: TRBV4-2
j_gene: TRBJ2-1
abundance: .
d_gene: TRBD2
CDR3nt: TGTGCCAGCAGCCAAGCCACTAGCGGGAGTTACAATGAGCAGTTCTTC
CDR3aa: CASSQATSGSYNEQFF

v_gene: TRBV5-5
j_gene: TRBJ2-5
abundance: .
d_gene: .
CDR3nt: TGTGCCAGCAGTGTCCTTGGACTGCTGGGAGAGACCCAGTACTTC
CDR3aa: CASSVLGLLGETQYF

v_gene: TRBV5-1
j_gene: TRBJ2-7
abundance: .
d_gene: TRBD2
CDR3nt: TGCGCCAGCAGCTTGGCCCCTAGCGGGAGGCTTTCCTACGAGCAGTACTTC
CDR3aa: CASSLAPSGRLSYEQYF

v_gene: TRBV21-1
j_gene: TRBJ2-7
abundance: .
d_gene: .
CDR3nt: TGTGCCAGCACGGGGGGACTAGCGGGAGAGAGCTCCTACGAGCAGTACTTC
CDR3aa: CASTGGLAGESSYEQYF

v_gene: TRBV7-9
j_gene: TRBJ2-4
abundance: few
d_gene: .
CDR3nt: TGTGCCAGCACCCGAGAGGGAAACATTCAGTACTTC
CDR3aa: CASTREGNIQYF

v_gene: TRBV6-2/TRBV6-3
j_gene: TRBJ1-2
abundance: once
d_gene: .
CDR3nt: TGTGCCAGCAGCGAACAGGGCTATGGCTACACCTTC
CDR3aa: CASSEQGYGYTF

v_gene: TRBV5-1
j_gene: TRBJ2-1
abundance: .
d_gene: .
CDR3nt: TGCGCCAGCAGCTTGGGACAGAGATACAATGAGCAGTTCTTC
CDR3aa: CASSLGQRYNEQFF

v_gene: TRBV7-2
j_gene: TRBJ2-7
abundance: .
d_gene: TRBD1
CDR3nt: TGTGCCAGCAGCCAGGGGACAGGGTCCCCCTACGAGCAGTACTTC
CDR3aa: CASSQGTGSPYEQYF

v_gene: TRBV5-8
j_gene: TRBJ1-6
abundance: .
d_gene: TRBD1
CDR3nt: TGTGCCAGCAGCTCCAAACAGGGGAAAGGGTCACCCCTCCACTTT
CDR3aa: CASSSKQGKGSPLHF

v_gene: TRBV29-1
j_gene: TRBJ1-2
abundance: .
d_gene: .
CDR3nt: TGCAGCGTTGAAGACGGGAACTATGGCTACACCTTC
CDR3aa: CSVEDGNYGYTF

v_gene: TRBV15
j_gene: TRBJ2-3
abundance: .
d_gene: TRBD2
CDR3nt: TGTGCCACCAGCAGAGATGGGAGCGGGAGGGCCGGCACAGATACGCAGTATTTT
CDR3aa: CATSRDGSGRAGTDTQYF

v_gene: TRBV10-3
j_gene: TRBJ2-7
abundance: once
d_gene: TRBD2
CDR3nt: TGTGCCATCAGTGGACTAGCGGGAGCCCCCGACGAGCAGTACTTC
CDR3aa: CAISGLAGAPDEQYF

v_gene: TRBV10-3
j_gene: TRBJ2-1
abundance: .
d_gene: TRBD1
CDR3nt: TGTGCCATCAGTCCAGGACAGGGGCGGTTCGATGAGCAGTTCTTC
CDR3aa: CAISPGQGRFDEQFF

v_gene: TRBV28
j_gene: TRBJ1-2
abundance: .
d_gene: .
CDR3nt: TGTGCCAGCAGTTCCCCGCCCGGGGATCAGATTCTGACCTATGGCTACACCTTC
CDR3aa: CASSSPPGDQILTYGYTF